The clone carrying this T cell receptor (beta chain) has ten or more counts. Its antigen remains unidentified. The sample originates from a study of Graves' ophthalmopathy and Graves' hyperthyroidism. Notes on the study in general: For predicting ophthalmopathy progression, the model had roughly 64% sensitivity and 72% to 75% specificity.

From RNA, the CDR3 regions of TCR beta chains were amplified and sequenced. RT-PCR was first run with HTBI primers, then multiplex PCR in a second round. TCRdb reprocessed the multiplex PCR reads with MiXCR, giving one entry per CDR3 protein. The sample yields over 500,000 distinct CDR3 sequences, about 20% seen once. Symptoms, serum thyroxine and TRAb, thyroid ultrasound, and orbital computed tomography formed the diagnostic basis. Trimming stripped 4 bases from V and 2 bases from J, with 11 bases between. The CDR3 loop spans 14 amino acids. CDR1 LNHDA and CDR2 SQIVND come from the germline V gene (reference sequence).

This rearrangement joins TRBV19 to TRBJ1-2; D perhaps matches TRBD1 (5 bases). Sample: peripheral blood. This receptor was identified in a woman under 30 with stable Graves' hyperthyroidism. Some clones in this sample may be carry-over from other donors' samples. CDR3 nucleotide sequence: TGTGCCAGTAGTACCCAGGGCACGAACTATGGCTACACCTTC. Translating it yields CASSTQGTNYGYTF.